These 24 T cell receptor beta chains share one sample of origin, sequenced in a study of T cell responses to AZD1222 COVID-19 vaccine. The table came from immunoSEQ multiplex PCR; TCRdb's copy has only in-frame clones and leaves some out. The sample has under 150,000 clones, about 93% seen once; the top ten hold roughly 2.9%. This specimen was peripheral blood, taken on day 0 of MenACWY control vaccination. Receptor source: an adult in good health.

V gene TRBV7-8 combines with J gene TRBJ2-1; maybe TRBD1 (6 bases). The CDR3 is made up of 13 amino acids. Germline loops: CDR1 SGHVS, CDR2 FQNEAQ. Trimming left V 4 bases short and J 6 bases short, with 10 bases between. CDR3 sequence (DNA): TGTGCCAGCAGCTCCCGGACAGTCAATGAGCAGTTCTTC. It specifies CASSSRTVNEQFF.

V is TRBV4-1 and J is TRBJ1-2; maybe TRBD1 (6 bases). This CDR3 is built from 16 residues. CDR1 MGHRA and CDR2 YSYEKL come from the germline V gene. The ends were cut back, 0 bases at V and 2 bases at J, with 13 bases in the middle. The DNA for the CDR3 is TGCGCCAGCAGCCAAGAGAGGGGGGGCGAAAACTATGGCTACACCTTC. As protein: CASSQERGGENYGYTF.

This chain joins TRBV9 and TRBJ1-6, with TRBD1 as a possible D gene (5 bases). Germline V gene sequence: CDR1 SGDLS, CDR2 YYNGEE. Trimming removed 5 bases at V and 8 bases at J, with 11 bases between. The CDR3 consists of 13 residues. The CDR3 DNA follows: TGTGCCAGCAGGGGGGACGGTTATTCACCCCTCCACTTT. It translates to CASRGDGYSPLHF.

The V gene is TRBV19, the J gene TRBJ2-2; weak D call: TRBD2 (6 bases). The CDR3 runs to 14 residues. Looked up from germline, CDR1 is LNHDA and CDR2 is SQIVND (reference sequence). Trimming left V 3 bases short and J 6 bases short, with 11 bases between. This CDR3 is CASSIVGRSGELFF. In nucleotides, the CDR3 is TGTGCCAGTAGTATCGTGGGGAGGTCCGGGGAGCTGTTTTTT.

About this clone itself: Within the sample, other DNA sequences also encode this same CDR3. This chain links TRBV2 with TRBJ1-2; D not certain. V was shortened by 6 bases and J by 2 bases, with 4 bases between the two germline ends. The CDR3 extends over 11 amino acids. CDR1 and CDR2 from the germline V gene are SNHLY and FYNNEI. In DNA, the CDR3 is TGTGCCAGCAGGGGGAACTATGGCTACACCTTC. This encodes CASRGNYGYTF.

V and J are TRBV28 and TRBJ2-1, with 14 bases aligning to TRBD2. The trim removed 3 bases at V and 4 bases at J, leaving 2 bases unmatched. The germline V gene encodes CDR1 MDHEN and CDR2 SYDVKM. There are 16 residues in the CDR3. CDR3 loop: CASSLGLAGDYNEQFF. CDR3 coding DNA: TGTGCCAGCAGTTTGGGACTAGCGGGAGATTACAATGAGCAGTTCTTC.

This rearrangement joins TRBV18 to TRBJ2-2; 13 bases map to TRBD2. The trim removed 2 bases at V and 6 bases at J, leaving 0 bases unmatched. This CDR3 region has 15 residues. CDR1 and CDR2 from the germline V gene are KGHSH and LQKENI. This chain's CDR3 is CASSPGLAGAGELFF. Here the CDR3 DNA reads TGTGCCAGCTCACCAGGACTAGCGGGGGCCGGGGAGCTGTTTTTT. Looking up the rest from reference TRBV18 and TRBJ2-2 gives the full variable domain: NAGVMQNPRHLVRRRGQEARLRCSPMKGHSHVYWYRQLPEEGLKFMVYLQKENIIDESGMPKERFSAEFPKEGPSILRIQQVVRGDSAAYFCASSPGLAGAGELFFGEGSRLTVL.

V and J are TRBV30 and TRBJ1-1; D uncertain. The CDR3 sequence is 14 residues long. Looked up from germline, CDR1 is GTSNPN and CDR2 is SVGIG (reference sequence). Trimming left V 3 bases short and J 6 bases short, with 17 bases between. The CDR3: CAWRGRQSIAEAFF. CDR3 nucleotides: TGTGCCTGGAGAGGCAGGCAGTCGATCGCTGAAGCTTTCTTT.

The gene calls are TRBV7-7 and TRBJ1-5; no clear D gene. Germline CDR1 is SSHAT and CDR2 is FNYEAQ (reference sequence). V lost 2 bases and J lost 5, with 7 bases in between. CDR3 length: 13 residues. CDR3 DNA sequence: TGTGCCAGCAGCTTAACGACCGATCAGCCCCAGCATTTT. Protein: CASSLTTDQPQHF. Combining the CDR3 with reference TRBV7-7 and TRBJ1-5 gives the whole variable domain GAGVSQSPRYKVTKRGQDVTLRCDPISSHATLYWYQQALGQGPEFLTYFNYEAQPDKSGLPSDRFSAERPEGSISTLTIQRTEQRDSAMYRCASSLTTDQPQHFGDGTRLSIL.

V gene TRBV2 combines with J gene TRBJ1-4; 7 bases agree with TRBD1. With V trimmed by 6 bases and J by 4 bases, 2 bases remained unmatched. This CDR3 has 13 amino acids. The V gene's germline CDR1 is SNHLY and CDR2 FYNNEI. This CDR3 is CASSRDSNEKLFF. The DNA for the CDR3 is TGTGCCAGCAGCCGGGACAGTAATGAAAAACTGTTTTTT.

The rearrangement joins TRBV18 to TRBJ1-2; no definite D call. This CDR3 spans 13 amino acids. Germline V gives CDR1 KGHSH, CDR2 LQKENI. The V end lost 4 bases, the J end lost 7 bases, and 13 bases lay between the germline ends. The CDR3 sequence: CASSQTQSGGYTF. CDR3 in DNA: TGTGCCAGCTCACAGACACAGTCAGGTGGCTACACCTTC.

The chain combines TRBV9 with TRBJ2-1; no definite D call. Trimming left V 0 bases short and J 12 bases short, with 4 bases between. The V gene's germline CDR1 is SGDLS and CDR2 YYNGEE. The length of the CDR3 is 10 residues. The CDR3 nucleotides are TGTGCCAGCAGCGTAGCAGGGCAGTTCTTC. This sequence encodes CASSVAGQFF.

The chain links TRBV7-9 to TRBJ1-2; tentative D call: TRBD1 (6 bases). The V gene lost 1 base and the J gene lost 7 bases, with 19 bases spanning the gap. The V gene's germline CDR1 is SEHNR and CDR2 FQNEAQ (reference sequence). This CDR3 spans 16 amino acids. CDR3 residues: CASSLDPGTLRGGYTF. CDR3 nucleotide sequence: TGTGCCAGCAGCTTAGACCCCGGGACACTTCGCGGTGGCTACACCTTC.

The V gene is TRBV7-3, the J gene TRBJ2-2, with D perhaps matching TRBD1 or TRBD2 (5 bases each). The CDR3 loop spans 15 amino acids. Trimming cost V 4 bases and J 6 bases, with 15 bases left between them. Germline CDR1 is SGHTA and CDR2 is FQGTGA. The CDR3 region has the DNA TGTGCCAGCAGCTCCACCGGGGCAAGACCCGGGGAGCTGTTTTTT. Translating gives CASSSTGARPGELFF. The full variable domain, rest sourced from reference TRBV7-3 and TRBJ2-2, is GAGVSQTPSNKVTEKGKYVELRCDPISGHTALYWYRQSLGQGPEFLIYFQGTGAADDSGLPNDRFFAVRPEGSVSTLKIQRTERGDSAVYLCASSSTGARPGELFFGEGSRLTVL.

V is TRBV28 and J is TRBJ2-5; 8 nucleotides agree with TRBD2. Looked up from germline, CDR1 is MDHEN and CDR2 is SYDVKM. J was trimmed by 4 bases and V by 7 bases; bases with no gene match: 8. This CDR3 has 14 amino acids. The CDR3 region has the DNA TGTGCCAGCAAACCGGGGGGGAGTAGAGAGACCCAGTACTTC. Translating it yields CASKPGGSRETQYF. The full variable domain, in which reference TRBV28 and TRBJ2-5 provide the parts outside the CDR3, is DVKVTQSSRYLVKRTGEKVFLECVQDMDHENMFWYRQDPGLGLRLIYFSYDVKMKEKGDIPEGYSVSREKKERFSLILESASTNQTSMYLCASKPGGSRETQYFGPGTRLLVL.

V usage is TRBV24-1 and J usage is TRBJ2-7; weak D call: TRBD2 (6 bases). In germline, CDR1 is KGHDR, CDR2 SFDVKD. Trimming took off 4 bases at V and 1 base at J, with 13 bases between the two ends. This CDR3 spans 15 amino acids. DNA for the CDR3: TGTGCCACCAGTGACTCTGGGGGACTTTCCTACGAGCAGTACTTC. Residues: CATSDSGGLSYEQYF.

CDR3 sequence reads: CASMMGPGTEAFF. In DNA, the CDR3 is TGTGCCAGCATGATGGGCCCAGGGACTGAAGCTTTCTTT. The V gene is TRBV6-5, the J gene TRBJ1-1; possible D gene TRBD1, 5 bases. Trimming stripped 7 bases from V and 5 bases from J, with 14 bases between. Per the germline V gene, CDR1 is MNHEY and CDR2 is SVGAGI. The CDR3 sequence is 13 residues long.

This chain joins TRBV14 and TRBJ1-4; no clear D gene. V lost 7 bases to trimming and J lost 13 bases, with 19 bases between them. CDR3 length: 13 amino acids. Germline loops: CDR1 SGHDN, CDR2 FVKESK. The CDR3 DNA reads TGTGCCAGCAACCTCCCCCGCCTCCGGGGACTGTTTTTT. It is translated as CASNLPRLRGLFF.

The chain employs TRBV18 and TRBJ1-1; TRBD1 matches 7 bases. The germline CDR1 and CDR2 sequences are KGHSH and LQKENI. V shed 0 bases, J shed 11 bases, and the junction held 6 bases outside the gene matches. The CDR3 has 13 residues. The CDR3 DNA reads as TGTGCCAGCTCACCACCGGGGCAGGGGGAGGCTTTCTTT. Its translation is CASSPPGQGEAFF.

The V and J genes are TRBV2 and TRBJ1-2, with unresolved D. V lost 8 bases and J lost 5, with 9 bases in between. The germline V gene has CDR1 SNHLY and CDR2 FYNNEI. The CDR3 is 11 residues long. Here the CDR3 reads CASGPRYGYTF. As DNA, the CDR3 is TGTGCCAGCGGTCCGAGATATGGCTACACCTTC. Complete variable domain (other parts from reference TRBV2 and TRBJ1-2): EPEVTQTPSHQVTQMGQEVILRCVPISNHLYFYWYRQILGQKVEFLVSFYNNEISEKSEIFDDQFSVERPDGSNFTLKIRSTKLEDSAMYFCASGPRYGYTFGSGTRLTVV.

The gene calls are TRBV10-3 and TRBJ2-7; possibly TRBD1 for D (6 bases). The germline V and J ends were trimmed by 8 bases and 4 bases, with 15 bases remaining between them. The CDR3 has 13 residues. Germline-derived CDR1 and CDR2 are ENHRY and SYGVKD. The CDR3 region is CAIGGSDTYEQYF. The CDR3 DNA reads TGTGCCATCGGGGGCAGCGATACTTACGAGCAGTACTTC.

The chain uses TRBV25-1 and TRBJ1-1; a weak D match, TRBD1 (6 bases). Germline-derived CDR1 and CDR2 are MGHDK and SYGVNS. CDR3 length: 12 amino acids. V shed 8 bases and J shed 1 base, with 8 bases lying between them. The DNA for the CDR3 is TGTGCCAGCGGACAGTCGAACACTGAAGCTTTCTTT. Translation gives CASGQSNTEAFF. Full variable domain (remainder filled in from reference TRBV25-1 and TRBJ1-1): EADIYQTPRYLVIGTGKKITLECSQTMGHDKMYWYQQDPGMELHLIHYSYGVNSTEKGDLSSESTVSRIRTEHFPLTLESARPSHTSQYLCASGQSNTEAFFGQGTRLTVV.

V is TRBV28 and J is TRBJ1-2; tentative D call: TRBD1 (5 bases). V shed 5 bases and J shed 2 bases, with 12 bases lying between them. Germline V gene lookup returns CDR1 MDHEN and CDR2 SYDVKM. The CDR3 contains 14 residues. The CDR3 DNA sequence: TGTGCCAGCAGTCCAGGGAGCGTGAACTATGGCTACACCTTC. Encoded protein: CASSPGSVNYGYTF.

The rearrangement uses TRBV28 and TRBJ1-5, with TRBD1 matching over 7 bases. Germline CDR1 MDHEN, CDR2 SYDVKM. The J segment lost 9 bases and the V segment lost 5 bases, leaving 10 bases of the junction unmatched. The CDR3 totals 14 residues. The CDR3 DNA is TGTGCCAGCAGTCCCGGGACAGAAACCAGGCCCCAGCATTTT. Translation: CASSPGTETRPQHF.